Listed below are T cell receptor beta chains from one sample, sequenced in a study of blood T cell repertoires in COVID-19. TCRdb's copy holds only in-frame clones and misses some; the assay was immunoSEQ multiplex PCR. Of 200,000 to 250,000 clones listed, about 85% are singletons. Sequencing was done on a sample of peripheral blood. These receptor sequences come from a woman between 18 and 29 years old who had recovered from COVID-19. Each CDR3 is given with its conserved first and last residue. D genes are given only for firm matches. Size tells how often a clone was seen (once, few, many) or the class of an expanded clone, and some rows leave it out.

>-|TRBV2|-|TRBJ2-2
CASLGGLTGELFF
TGTGCCAGCTTAGGCGGTCTCACCGGGGAGCTGTTTTTT
>TRBD1|TRBV6-5|-|TRBJ1-4
CASSYSGQGTNEKLFF
TGTGCCAGCAGTTACTCGGGACAGGGAACTAATGAAAAACTGTTTTTT
>-|TRBV25-1|-|TRBJ2-5
CASSEPRTAKLQETQYF
TGTGCCAGCAGTGAACCCCGGACAGCAAAACTTCAAGAGACCCAGTACTTC
>TRBD2|TRBV5-6|-|TRBJ2-3
CASSTILAGDRDTQYF
TGTGCCAGCAGCACCATACTAGCGGGAGACCGAGATACGCAGTATTTT
>TRBD2|TRBV6-6|few|TRBJ2-7
CASSAGGRSYEQYF
TGTGCCAGCTCTGCGGGAGGGCGCTCCTACGAGCAGTACTTC
>TRBD2|TRBV30|-|TRBJ2-1
CAWSVSGRLLNEQFF
TGTGCCTGGAGTGTTAGCGGGAGACTTCTCAATGAGCAGTTCTTC
>TRBD2|TRBV5-1|-|TRBJ2-5
CASSSGTSEETQYF
TGCGCCAGCAGCTCCGGGACTAGCGAGGAGACCCAGTACTTC
>TRBD2|TRBV19|-|TRBJ2-1
CASSIRLAGGSNEQFF
TGTGCCAGTAGTATCCGACTAGCGGGAGGGTCGAATGAGCAGTTCTTC
>TRBD1|TRBV5-5|-|TRBJ1-1
CASSPSRGVNTEAFF
TGTGCCAGCAGCCCGAGCAGGGGGGTGAACACTGAAGCTTTCTTT
>-|TRBV6-2/TRBV6-3|-|TRBJ1-5
CASSWGVSNQPQHF
TGTGCCAGCAGTTGGGGGGTTAGCAATCAGCCCCAGCATTTT
>TRBD2|TRBV5-1|-|TRBJ2-1
CAASSGRSGSSVDEQFF
TGCGCCGCCAGCAGTGGCAGGAGCGGGAGTTCGGTCGATGAGCAGTTCTTC
>-|TRBV25-1|once|TRBJ2-7
CASSDPQVSYEQYF
TGTGCCAGCAGTGATCCACAAGTCTCCTACGAGCAGTACTTC
>-|TRBV5-1|-|TRBJ2-7
CASSLAVSSYEQYF
TGCGCCAGCAGCTTGGCCGTCAGCTCCTACGAGCAGTACTTC
>TRBD2|TRBV4-1|-|TRBJ2-2
CASSPLGGRALGGELFF
TGCGCCAGCAGCCCCCTAGGCGGGAGGGCCCTCGGGGGGGAGCTGTTTTTT
>TRBD2|TRBV25-1|-|TRBJ2-1
CASSPSGRVNEQFF
TGTGCCAGCAGTCCCAGCGGGAGGGTCAATGAGCAGTTCTTC
>TRBD1|TRBV14|-|TRBJ1-4
CASSQDLGGVEKLFF
TGTGCCAGCAGCCAAGATTTAGGGGGCGTTGAAAAACTGTTTTTT
>TRBD1|TRBV6-2/TRBV6-3|-|TRBJ1-1
CASSYSTGTGGLGTTEAFF
TGTGCCAGCAGTTACAGCACCGGGACAGGGGGCCTTGGAACCACTGAAGCTTTCTTT
>-|TRBV7-7|-|TRBJ2-1
CASSLASSDYNEQFF
TGTGCCAGCAGCTTAGCGTCCAGCGACTACAATGAGCAGTTCTTC
>-|TRBV7-9|-|TRBJ2-3
CASSPTTGLSTDTQYF
TGTGCCAGCAGCCCAACGACAGGACTGAGCACAGATACGCAGTATTTT
>TRBD2|TRBV29-1|-|TRBJ2-4
CSVWGLAGEGNIQYF
TGCAGCGTGTGGGGACTAGCGGGAGAAGGGAACATTCAGTACTTC
>-|TRBV7-2|-|TRBJ2-5
CASSSSGTFLIAGTQYF
TGTGCCAGCAGCTCCTCCGGGACTTTTTTAATCGCGGGGACCCAGTACTTC
>TRBD1|TRBV25-1|-|TRBJ2-7
CASTGQRSHEQYF
TGTGCCAGCACGGGACAGAGGAGCCACGAGCAGTACTTC
>TRBD2|TRBV5-6|once|TRBJ2-7
CASSLSAGGEQYF
TGTGCCAGCAGCTTGTCTGCGGGGGGCGAGCAGTACTTC
>-|TRBV21-1|-|TRBJ2-5
CASSKGLAGDQQETQYF
TGTGCCAGCAGCAAGGGACTAGCGGGAGATCAGCAAGAGACCCAGTACTTC
>TRBD2|TRBV3-1/TRBV3-2|-|TRBJ2-3
CASSHPEGTSNLTDTQYF
TGTGCCAGCAGCCACCCTGAGGGGACTAGCAATCTCACAGATACGCAGTATTTT
>TRBD1|TRBV11-2|once|TRBJ2-7
CASSLVHRGTYEQYF
TGTGCCAGCAGCTTAGTGCACAGGGGAACCTACGAGCAGTACTTC
>TRBD2|TRBV4-3|-|TRBJ2-1
CASSQGLWRESGNEQFF
TGCGCCAGCAGCCAAGGACTTTGGCGGGAGTCAGGCAATGAGCAGTTCTTC
>-|TRBV13|once|TRBJ2-2
CASSLGATGELFF
TGTGCCAGCAGCTTAGGGGCTACCGGGGAGCTGTTTTTT
>TRBD2|TRBV6-2/TRBV6-3|few|TRBJ2-3
CASSILAGGMDTQYF
TGTGCCAGCAGTATCTTAGCGGGAGGTATGGATACGCAGTATTTT
>TRBD1|TRBV29-1|-|TRBJ1-1
CSGGQGTEAFF
TGCAGCGGGGGACAGGGGACTGAAGCTTTCTTT
>-|TRBV7-7|few|TRBJ2-5
CASSLSGTIGETQYF
TGTGCCAGCAGCTTATCCGGGACAATTGGGGAGACCCAGTACTTC
>-|TRBV7-6|-|TRBJ2-5
CASSSPLETRGETQYF
TGTGCCAGCAGCTCACCACTGGAAACAAGGGGAGAGACCCAGTACTTC
>TRBD2|TRBV6-6|-|TRBJ2-1
CASSYPSGRAGNEQFF
TGTGCCAGCAGTTACCCTAGCGGGAGGGCCGGCAATGAGCAGTTCTTC
>TRBD1|TRBV5-1|once|TRBJ2-1
CASRDRHNEQFF
TGCGCCAGCCGGGACAGACACAATGAGCAGTTCTTC
>-|TRBV27|-|TRBJ1-5
CASSLSLYQPQHF
TGTGCCAGCAGTTTATCATTATATCAGCCCCAGCATTTT
>TRBD1|TRBV18|-|TRBJ1-1
CASSMDRVGNTEAFF
TGTGCCAGCTCCATGGACAGGGTGGGGAACACTGAAGCTTTCTTT
>TRBD1|TRBV7-6|few|TRBJ1-1
CASSLSTGWRTEAFF
TGTGCCAGCAGCTTATCGACAGGGTGGCGCACTGAAGCTTTCTTT
>-|TRBV27|-|TRBJ1-1
CASREGTEAFF
TGTGCCAGCAGGGAGGGCACTGAAGCTTTCTTT
>-|TRBV27|-|TRBJ1-1
CASIAGNTEAFF
TGTGCCAGCATCGCGGGAAACACTGAAGCTTTCTTT
>-|TRBV12-3/TRBV12-4|-|TRBJ2-5
CASRQDQETQYF
TGTGCCAGCAGACAGGACCAAGAGACCCAGTACTTC
>-|TRBV12-3/TRBV12-4|-|TRBJ2-5
CASSFSGTQYF
TGTGCCAGCAGTTTCAGTGGGACCCAGTACTTC
>TRBD1|TRBV13|-|TRBJ1-1
CASSLGPGGMNTEAFF
TGTGCCAGCAGCCTGGGGCCAGGGGGCATGAACACTGAAGCTTTCTTT
>TRBD2|TRBV19|-|TRBJ2-7
CASSIDQTSGSYEQYF
TGTGCCAGTAGTATAGATCAGACTAGCGGCTCCTACGAGCAGTACTTC
>TRBD1|TRBV19|once|TRBJ2-6
CASSIAHRGQLRSGANVLTF
TGTGCCAGTAGTATAGCTCACAGGGGTCAACTACGCTCTGGGGCCAACGTCCTGACTTTC
>TRBD2|TRBV6-2/TRBV6-3|-|TRBJ2-7
CASSPGTSGQSYEQYF
TGTGCCAGCAGCCCTGGGACTAGCGGCCAATCCTACGAGCAGTACTTC
>-|TRBV6-2/TRBV6-3|-|TRBJ2-1
CASSSEVGGEQFF
TGTGCCAGCAGTTCCGAGGTGGGAGGCGAGCAGTTCTTC
>-|TRBV27|-|TRBJ2-3
CASTPRERDLSTDTQYF
TGTGCCAGCACTCCCCGGGAACGCGACCTTAGCACAGATACGCAGTATTTT
>-|TRBV5-6|-|TRBJ1-3
CASSLGDSRNTIYF
TGTGCCAGCAGCTTAGGGGACTCTCGGAACACCATATATTTT
>-|TRBV6-2/TRBV6-3|-|TRBJ2-1
CASSYSDTYNEQFF
TGTGCCAGCAGTTACTCTGACACCTACAATGAGCAGTTCTTC
>-|TRBV11-2|-|TRBJ1-1
CASSFRGPGDTEAFF
TGTGCCAGCAGCTTCAGGGGTCCGGGCGACACTGAAGCTTTCTTT
>TRBD2|TRBV3-1/TRBV3-2|-|TRBJ2-7
CASSQTSGYEQYF
TGTGCCAGCAGCCAAACTAGCGGGTACGAGCAGTACTTC
>TRBD1|TRBV27|-|TRBJ1-2
CASRPSGGGYGYTF
TGTGCCAGCCGTCCTTCAGGGGGCGGGTATGGCTACACCTTC
>-|TRBV30|-|TRBJ1-4
CAWSVRGQARDGKLFF
TGTGCCTGGAGTGTACGGGGACAAGCAAGGGACGGAAAACTGTTTTTT
>-|TRBV5-4|-|TRBJ2-2
CASSLALPAGANTGELFF
TGTGCCAGCAGCTTAGCATTGCCGGCGGGCGCGAACACCGGGGAGCTGTTTTTT
>TRBD1|TRBV15|-|TRBJ1-2
CATSRGYRGLSYGYTF
TGTGCCACCAGCAGAGGATACAGGGGGCTTAGCTATGGCTACACCTTC
>TRBD1|TRBV29-1|-|TRBJ2-7
CSVAGQGLYEQYF
TGCAGCGTTGCGGGACAGGGCCTTTACGAGCAGTACTTC
>TRBD1|TRBV30|-|TRBJ1-4
CAWRATDRVLFF
TGTGCCTGGAGGGCGACTGACAGGGTACTGTTTTTT